The 8 T cell receptor beta chains listed next were all sequenced from one sample in a study of T cell responses to AZD1222 COVID-19 vaccine. The table came from immunoSEQ multiplex PCR; TCRdb's copy has only in-frame clones and leaves some out. The data hold 100,000 to 130,000 clones, with 70% to 90% observed a single time. Specimen: peripheral blood, collected 28 days after the second AZD1222 dose. These receptors originate from an adult who received the AZD1222 COVID-19 vaccine.

J is TRBJ1-2 and V is TRBV30; 7 bases are a match to TRBD1. The CDR3 loop spans 13 amino acids. Per the germline V gene, CDR1 is GTSNPN and CDR2 is SVGIG (reference sequence). After removal of 0 bases from V and 7 bases from J, the junction contained 5 bases not matched to a gene. The CDR3 DNA sequence: TGTGCCTGGAGTGTAGAGGGGGCGCGTGGCTACACCTTC. Its protein product is CAWSVEGARGYTF.

This sequence joins TRBV6-1 and TRBJ2-7, with D maybe TRBD1 (5 bases). The CDR3 has 14 amino acids. Trimming took 0 bases from V and 4 from J, leaving 10 bases between them. CDR1 and CDR2 from the germline V gene are MNHNS and SASEGT. CDR3 nucleotides: TGTGCCAGCAGTGAAGCCAGGGTTTGGTACGAGCAGTACTTC. Translated: CASSEARVWYEQYF.

This chain uses TRBV7-2 with TRBJ1-3; TRBD1 is a possible D gene (5 bases). The CDR3 covers 15 residues. V lost 0 bases to trimming and J lost 2 bases, with 8 bases between them. Germline CDR1 is SGHTA and CDR2 is FQGNSA. The CDR3 spells CASSLAGRAGNTIYF. CDR3 bases: TGTGCCAGCAGCTTAGCGGGCAGGGCTGGAAACACCATATATTTT.

The V and J genes are TRBV7-2 and TRBJ1-3; no definite D call. There are 13 residues in the CDR3. The ends were cut back, 1 base at V and 4 bases at J, with 5 bases in the middle. Germline CDR1 reads SGHTA; CDR2 reads FQGNSA. CDR3 DNA: TGTGCCAGCAGCTTAGGCTACGGAAACACCATATATTTT. It codes for CASSLGYGNTIYF.

The chain employs TRBV19 and TRBJ2-1; TRBD2 agrees at 12 bases. This CDR3 comprises 16 residues. The trim removed 4 bases at V and 3 bases at J, leaving 4 bases unmatched. Germline loops: CDR1 LNHDA, CDR2 SQIVND (reference sequence). The CDR3 DNA follows: TGTGCCAGTAGTACCCTAGCGGGGGGGCTCTACAATGAGCAGTTCTTC. Protein sequence: CASSTLAGGLYNEQFF.

The chain uses TRBV13 and TRBJ2-2; the match to TRBD1 covers 8 bases. CDR1 is PRHDT, CDR2 FYEKMQ, per germline (reference sequence). The CDR3 is 15 amino acids. V gave up 3 bases and J gave up 1 base; unmatched junction bases: 1. The DNA for the CDR3 is TGTGCCAGCAGCTTGGACAGGGTGAACACCGGGGAGCTGTTTTTT. Its protein product is CASSLDRVNTGELFF.

CDR3 in DNA: TGTGCCAGTAGTATAGGGCAGGTCAATGGCTACACCTTC. Translation gives CASSIGQVNGYTF. The chain combines TRBV19 with TRBJ1-2; no firm D call. V was shortened by 1 base and J by 6 bases, with 9 bases between the two germline ends. The length of the CDR3 is 13 residues. The germline CDR1 and CDR2 sequences are LNHDA and SQIVND (reference sequence).

The V and J genes are TRBV19 and TRBJ2-5; 10 bases fit TRBD2. The J segment lost 5 bases and the V segment lost 5 bases, leaving 11 bases of the junction unmatched. The CDR3 contains 16 residues. Germline-derived CDR1 and CDR2 are LNHDA and SQIVND (reference sequence). CDR3 coding DNA: TGTGCCAGTAGTCACCAGCGGGGGGGCCGGTTGGAGACCCAGTACTTC. Translating it yields CASSHQRGGRLETQYF.